The clone carrying this T cell receptor beta chain was detected many times. Its specificity is unknown. These data come from a study of quantifying T cell responses using KT2 cells. About the research overall: RNA was reverse transcribed with TCR alpha and beta constant-region primers. Study-level findings and limits: KT2 sequences were detected down to about one KT2 cell per 100,000 PBMC.

Deletions cut 0 bases from V and 5 bases from J, with 11 bases between. Germline CDR1 reads GTSNPN; CDR2 reads SVGIG (reference sequence). CDR3 length: 14 amino acids. A single-stranded UMI oligo with SP2 sequence was ligated to cDNA 3' ends. First-round PCR used approximately 4 cycles and beta primers RC1.1 and RC1.2 covering TRBC1 and TRBC2. From the second PCR onward, TCR alpha and beta chains were processed separately. TCRdb reprocessed the UMI-ligation and nested PCR reads with MiXCR, giving one entry per CDR3 protein. The sample includes 25,000 to 35,000 distinct CDR3 sequences, 10% of them seen just once.

The clonotype comes from a human donor. This chain connects TRBV30 to TRBJ1-3; no reliable D call. The sample consisted of PBMCs spiked with cells of the T cell clone KT2. The CDR3 coding sequence is TGTGCCTGGAGTGTACAAGCTGCTCGAAACACCATATATTTT. Residues: CAWSVQAARNTIYF.